The 19 T cell receptor beta chains in this list originate from one sample, sequenced in a study of T-cell reconstitution after alpha-beta-depleted transplantation in children. TCRbeta library preparation incorporated unique molecular identifiers. From the PCR reads, TCRdb called clonotypes with MiXCR, one entry per CDR3 protein. The sample yields about 640,000 distinct CDR3 sequences, around a sixth seen once. Source: PBMCs from the stem cell graft donor, taken from the stem cell graft. Source of these receptors: a human donor who donated a stem cell graft to a child with acute myeloid leukemia.

This clonotype came up many times. This chain links TRBV20-1 with TRBJ2-5; possibly TRBD2 for D (7 bases). Germline loops: CDR1 DFQATT, CDR2 SNEGSKA (reference sequence). This CDR3 is built from 14 residues. The ends were cut back, 3 bases at V and 5 bases at J, with 16 bases in the middle. The CDR3 is CSASPAGAWETQYF. CDR3 bases: TGCAGTGCTAGTCCGGCGGGGGCCTGGGAGACCCAGTACTTC.

Concerning this clonotype: The junction departs from germline at one end; a sequencing error may be responsible. This chain joins TRBV11-2 and TRBJ1-1; D not resolved. Germline V gene lookup returns CDR1 SGHAT and CDR2 FQNNGV. This CDR3 has 13 residues. CDR3 sequence (DNA): TGTGCCAGCAGCCTAGAGGGTTTCGGGGAAGCTTTCTTT. Translation: CASSLEGFGEAFF.

This clonotype was seen ten or more times. The genes are TRBV20-1 and TRBJ2-7; D is possibly TRBD1 (5 bases). Germline values: CDR1 DFQATT, CDR2 SNEGSKA (reference sequence). The ends were cut back, 0 bases at V and 6 bases at J, with 18 bases in the middle. The CDR3 spans 15 residues. CDR3 region: CSARDTGHQETEQYV. In nucleotides, the CDR3 is TGCAGTGCTAGAGACACAGGACACCAGGAGACCGAGCAGTACGTC.

This clonotype was observed at least ten times. This chain connects TRBV5-1 to TRBJ2-1, with 10 bases fitting TRBD2. CDR1 is SGHRS, CDR2 YFSETQ, per germline. V lost 0 bases to trimming and J lost 4 bases; unmatched junction nucleotides: 7. The CDR3 loop spans 17 amino acids. CDR3 loop: CASSLASSSGSYNEQFF. Written as DNA, the CDR3 is TGCGCCAGCAGCTTGGCTTCCTCTAGCGGGAGTTACAATGAGCAGTTCTTC. The variable domain in full, with the rest retrieved from reference TRBV5-1 and TRBJ2-1, is KAGVTQTPRYLIKTRGQQVTLSCSPISGHRSVSWYQQTPGQGLQFLFEYFSETQRNKGNFPGRFSGRQFSNSRSEMNVSTLELGDSALYLCASSLASSSGSYNEQFFGPGTRLTVL.

This clonotype was detected a few times. The CDR3 nucleotides read TGTGCCAGCTCACGGTCCTCCGGGACAGGGAACACTGAAGCTTTCTTT. Its translation is CASSRSSGTGNTEAFF. The J gene is TRBJ1-1, the V gene TRBV18; 8 bases agree with TRBD1. Losses at the gene ends were 4 bases for V and 1 base for J; bases not matched to a gene: 8. Germline CDR1 reads KGHSH; CDR2 reads LQKENI. The CDR3 is 16 residues long.

The V gene is TRBV7-9, the J gene TRBJ2-3; 7 nucleotides match TRBD2. This CDR3 comprises 13 residues. Germline loops: CDR1 SEHNR, CDR2 FQNEAQ (reference sequence). The V segment lost 6 bases and the J segment 10 bases; nucleotides outside the gene matches: 10. The CDR3 DNA sequence: TGTGCCAGCAGGTCTCTAGCGGTGGACGCGCAGTATTTT. Amino acid sequence: CASRSLAVDAQYF.

This clonotype has ten or more counts. The J gene is TRBJ1-2, the V gene TRBV6-2 or TRBV6-3; no definite D call. The CDR3 contains 13 residues. Germline V CDR1 and CDR2: MNHEY, SVGEGT. V was trimmed by 3 bases and J by 8 bases, leaving 13 bases between them. The CDR3 coding sequence is TGTGCCAGCAGTTATGTGCATTCGGGAGGCTACACCTTC. This sequence encodes CASSYVHSGGYTF.

The chain links TRBV5-1 to TRBJ2-6; 7 nucleotides agree with TRBD1. The CDR3 loop spans 19 amino acids. The germline gives CDR1 SGHRS, CDR2 YFSETQ. Trimming cost V 3 bases and J 0 bases; bases outside gene matches: 12. The CDR3 loop reads CASSSQGGLLGSGANVLTF. Here the CDR3 DNA reads TGCGCCAGCAGCTCACAAGGGGGCCTCCTTGGCTCTGGGGCCAACGTCCTGACTTTC.

Regarding this clonotype: Given a much more abundant clone one base away, this may be a read error. V gene TRBV29-1 combines with J gene TRBJ2-4; 8 positions agree with TRBD1. V lost 4 bases and J lost 6; bases outside the gene matches: 5. The CDR3 has 13 amino acids. Germline V gene lookup returns CDR1 SQVTM and CDR2 ANQGSEA. For the CDR3, the DNA is TGCAGCGTTGCGGGACAGGACCTAAACATTCAGTACTTC. The encoded protein is CSVAGQDLNIQYF.

V is TRBV11-2 and J is TRBJ2-6; a weak D match, TRBD2 (6 bases). With 0 bases removed from V and 2 bases from J, the gap between germline ends came to 11 bases. CDR1 and CDR2 from the germline V gene are SGHAT and FQNNGV. The CDR3 contains 17 residues. The chain's CDR3 is CASSLDLRGTGANVLTF. The CDR3 DNA reads TGTGCCAGCAGCTTAGATCTTCGGGGGACTGGGGCCAACGTCCTGACTTTC.

The gene calls are TRBV13 and TRBJ2-7; 13 nucleotides align to TRBD2. Germline CDR1 PRHDT, CDR2 FYEKMQ (reference sequence). J lost 3 bases, V lost 5 bases, and 7 bases had no gene match. The CDR3 runs 16 residues. The CDR3 loop reads CASSPIGTSGNYEQYV. CDR3 nucleotide sequence: TGTGCCAGCAGCCCTATTGGGACTAGCGGGAACTACGAGCAGTACGTC.

This clonotype came up many times. This sequence joins TRBV10-3 and TRBJ2-5, with TRBD2 matching 7 bases. This CDR3 comprises 15 residues. The V gene's germline CDR1 is ENHRY and CDR2 SYGVKD. The ends lost 4 bases at V and 3 bases at J; junction bases unmatched: 8. In DNA form, the CDR3 reads TGTGCCATCAGTGGAATTGGGGGGGGAAAAGAGACCCAGTACTTC. Translated: CAISGIGGGKETQYF.

This clonotype was seen many times. V is TRBV5-8 and J is TRBJ2-1, with TRBD2 identical over 14 bases. This CDR3 has 15 amino acids. Germline V gene lookup returns CDR1 SGHTS and CDR2 YDEGEE. V lost 2 bases to trimming and J lost 7 bases; unmatched junction nucleotides: 2. The CDR3, as DNA: TGTGCCAGCAGCTTCAGACTAGCGGGGGGGAATGAGCAGTTCTTC. This translates into CASSFRLAGGNEQFF.

This clonotype showed up just a few times. V gene TRBV7-9 combines with J gene TRBJ2-1; D might be TRBD2 (7 bases). The CDR3 is 17 residues long. Germline CDR1 is SEHNR and CDR2 is FQNEAQ (reference sequence). V lost 3 bases and J 0 bases, leaving 15 bases between the germline ends. The CDR3 region has the DNA TGTGCCAGCAGCTTTAGGGGGGGCCCCAGCTCCTACAATGAGCAGTTCTTC. Translating gives CASSFRGGPSSYNEQFF.

This clonotype was observed many times. The chain has TRBV5-6 and TRBJ1-6; D unclear. Trimming removed 0 bases from V and 7 bases from J, with 14 bases in between. The CDR3 has 16 residues. Germline CDR1 and CDR2: SGHDT and YYEEEE. The CDR3 nucleotides are TGTGCCAGCAGCTTGGTTGCGGGGAAAGGGAATTCACCCCTCCACTTT. Protein product: CASSLVAGKGNSPLHF.

Comments on this clonotype: This CDR3 is missing its conserved last phenylalanine or tryptophan, likely due to a read error. The chain couples TRBV30 to TRBJ2-7; TRBD1 or TRBD2 may be the D gene (6 bases each). Germline values: CDR1 GTSNPN, CDR2 SVGIG (reference sequence). This CDR3 is 13 amino acids long. The V gene lost 3 bases and the J gene lost 4 bases, with 13 bases spanning the gap. As DNA, the CDR3 is TGTGCCTGGAGGGTACAGGGAGGTTACGAGCAGTACTCC. It codes for CAWRVQGGYEQYS.

The table lists this clonotype with a few counts. V is TRBV15 and J is TRBJ1-1, with TRBD1 identical over 8 bases. The CDR3 is 16 residues long. The V gene's germline CDR1 is LNHNV and CDR2 YYDKDF (reference sequence). The V gene end was trimmed by 0 bases and the J gene end by 5 bases; junction bases not matched to a gene: 8. CDR3 DNA: TGTGCCACCAGCAGAGAGGTCCAGGGGGCAGATACTGAAGCTTTCTTT. Translating gives CATSREVQGADTEAFF.

The V gene is TRBV25-1, the J gene TRBJ2-7; 7 bases line up with TRBD1. CDR3 length equals 13 residues. Germline lookup yields CDR1 MGHDK and CDR2 SYGVNS. With 4 bases clipped from V and 3 bases from J, the junction kept 3 bases outside the gene matches. CDR3 sequence reads: CASSGDSLYEQYV. CDR3 nucleotides: TGTGCCAGCAGTGGGGACAGTCTCTACGAGCAGTACGTC.

This clonotype was observed a few times. This CDR3 reads CASKLSVRLNEQFF. CDR3 DNA sequence: TGTGCCAGCAAATTATCTGTCCGGCTGAATGAGCAGTTCTTC. This rearrangement joins TRBV28 to TRBJ2-1, with D unresolved. Trimming took 7 bases from V and 7 from J, leaving 17 bases between them. Germline CDR1 reads MDHEN; CDR2 reads SYDVKM. The CDR3 contains 14 residues.